A selection of T cell receptor beta chains follows, all from one sample in a study of CD8 T cells in ankylosing spondylitis. TCRdb used MiXCR to reprocess the 5' RACE reads, holding one entry per CDR3 protein. Among about 460,000 distinct CDR3 sequences listed, approximately 5% were seen once. What was sequenced was blood, either unsorted or a sorted T cell fraction (not recorded which). The receptors were gathered from a male donor with ankylosing spondylitis. The CDR3 runs from the conserved cysteine through the conserved F or W. The D gene is left open where the match is weak. The size of a clone is reported for some rows only, either as once, few or many, or as a class for expanded clones.

j_gene	abundance	d_gene	v_gene	CDR3aa	CDR3nt
TRBJ1-5	many	.	TRBV12-3/TRBV12-4	CASSFAGKGQPQHF	TGTGCCAGCAGTTTTGCAGGGAAAGGTCAGCCCCAGCATTTT
TRBJ2-3	many	TRBD2	TRBV5-1	CASSLSSGSPDTQYF	TGCGCCAGCAGCTTGAGTAGCGGGAGCCCCGATACGCAGTATTTT
TRBJ1-1	many	TRBD1	TRBV10-3	CAAEQGENTEAFF	TGTGCCGCGGAACAGGGGGAGAACACTGAAGCTTTCTTT
TRBJ1-4	.	TRBD1	TRBV4-3	CASSRTGDYEKLFF	TGCGCCAGCAGCCGGACAGGGGACTATGAAAAACTGTTTTTT
TRBJ2-2	few	.	TRBV29-1	CSVEVPAGELFF	TGCAGCGTTGAAGTTCCCGCCGGGGAGCTGTTTTTT
TRBJ1-1	few	.	TRBV12-2	CASRPNTEAFF	TGTGCAAGTCGCCCCAACACTGAAGCTTTCTTT
TRBJ2-3	many	.	TRBV7-9	CASSSRTSSTDTQYF	TGTGCCAGCAGCTCCAGGACTTCGAGCACAGATACGCAGTATTTT
TRBJ1-1	many	TRBD1	TRBV4-3	CASSQAHQGADTEAFF	TGCGCCAGCAGCCAAGCCCATCAGGGGGCCGACACTGAAGCTTTCTTT
TRBJ2-4	many	TRBD1	TRBV5-1	CASRRQGLAKNIQYF	TGCGCCAGCCGCAGACAGGGCCTAGCCAAAAACATTCAGTACTTC
TRBJ2-1	many	.	TRBV20-1	CSADINEQFF	TGCAGTGCTGACATCAATGAGCAGTTCTTC
TRBJ2-5	many	TRBD1	TRBV7-2	CASSPGQPEETQYF	TGTGCCAGCAGCCCGGGACAGCCTGAAGAGACCCAGTACTTC
TRBJ1-2	few	.	TRBV14	CASSQTRDTPNGYTF	TGTGCCAGCAGCCAGACCCGGGACACCCCCAATGGCTACACCTTC
TRBJ1-2	many	.	TRBV5-4	CASSSLVNYGYTF	TGTGCCAGCAGCTCCTTAGTGAACTATGGCTACACCTTC
TRBJ1-4	many	TRBD1	TRBV29-1	CSVARTGNEKLFF	TGCAGCGTTGCCCGGACAGGGAATGAAAAACTGTTTTTT
TRBJ2-7	many	.	TRBV12-3/TRBV12-4	CASSLAGHDYEQYF	TGTGCCAGCAGTTTGGCAGGTCATGATTACGAGCAGTACTTC
TRBJ1-1	many	.	TRBV13	CASRDSTEAFF	TGTGCCAGCAGAGACAGCACTGAAGCTTTCTTT
TRBJ2-7	many	.	TRBV7-9	CASKDFGGNEQYF	TGTGCCAGCAAAGATTTCGGGGGAAACGAGCAGTACTTC
TRBJ2-1	few	TRBD2	TRBV5-1	CASSPSPTSGGYNEQFF	TGCGCCAGCAGCCCCTCCCCTACTAGCGGGGGTTACAATGAGCAGTTCTTC
TRBJ2-5	many	.	TRBV5-4	CASSLGSGGALETQYF	TGTGCCAGCAGCTTGGGATCTGGGGGGGCTCTAGAGACCCAGTACTTC
TRBJ1-2	many	.	TRBV29-1	CSVEILLNYGYTF	TGCAGCGTTGAAATTCTACTTAACTATGGCTACACCTTC
TRBJ2-6	many	.	TRBV29-1	CSVGRGTGANVLTF	TGCAGCGTTGGTCGGGGGACTGGGGCCAACGTCCTGACTTTC
TRBJ1-2	many	TRBD1	TRBV7-9	CASSHLTGAGYTF	TGTGCCAGCAGCCACCTGACAGGGGCGGGCTACACCTTC
TRBJ2-1	many	TRBD2	TRBV24-1	CATSDLSGRVYNEQFF	TGTGCCACCAGTGATTTAAGCGGGAGAGTGTACAATGAGCAGTTCTTC
TRBJ1-5	many	TRBD1	TRBV7-9	CASSSTGQYQPQHF	TGTGCCAGCAGCTCAACGGGACAGTATCAGCCCCAGCATTTT
TRBJ2-5	many	TRBD2	TRBV5-1	CASSLSGSEETQYF	TGCGCCAGCAGCCTAAGCGGGAGTGAAGAGACCCAGTACTTC
TRBJ2-6	few	.	TRBV6-1	CASRRNPAGVSSGANVLTF	TGTGCCAGCAGGCGCAACCCCGCCGGGGTGAGCTCTGGGGCCAACGTCCTGACTTTC
TRBJ2-5	many	.	TRBV29-1	CSADRQETQYF	TGCAGCGCGGACAGACAAGAGACCCAGTACTTC
TRBJ2-5	many	TRBD1	TRBV5-1	CASSDYRGPIYAEGETQYF	TGCGCCAGCAGCGACTACAGGGGCCCGATTTATGCGGAAGGGGAGACCCAGTACTTC
TRBJ2-1	many	TRBD1	TRBV5-1	CASSLVRGVRGEQFF	TGCGCCAGCAGCTTGGTGCGAGGCGTCAGGGGGGAGCAGTTCTTC
TRBJ2-3	.	.	TRBV11-2	CASSGGGASTDTQYF	TGTGCCAGCAGCGGTGGCGGGGCCTCCACAGATACGCAGTATTTT
TRBJ2-3	many	.	TRBV6-5	CASSYSSTGDTQYF	TGTGCCAGCAGTTACTCCTCTACAGGGGATACGCAGTATTTT
TRBJ1-6	many	.	TRBV27	CASSMSGVNNSPLHF	TGTGCCAGCAGTATGTCCGGCGTTAATAATTCACCCCTCCACTTT
TRBJ2-1	many	.	TRBV7-9	CASSLFGIYNEQFF	TGTGCCAGCAGCTTATTTGGGATCTACAATGAGCAGTTCTTC
TRBJ2-7	many	.	TRBV3-1	CASSLIGFSYEQYF	TGTGCCAGCAGCCTTATCGGGTTTTCATACGAGCAGTACTTC
TRBJ1-5	many	.	TRBV20-1	CSASPRWGSAYSNQPQHF	TGCAGTGCTAGCCCCCGCTGGGGCAGTGCCTATAGCAATCAGCCCCAGCATTTT
TRBJ1-5	many	TRBD1	TRBV24-1	CATSDSATGYGQPQHF	TGTGCCACCAGTGATTCCGCGACAGGGTACGGACAGCCCCAGCATTTT
TRBJ1-2	many	.	TRBV20-1	CSAPESGYTF	TGCAGTGCTCCGGAGAGTGGCTACACCTTC
TRBJ1-2	many	TRBD1	TRBV18	CASSQKGQWDDGYTF	TGTGCCAGCTCACAGAAGGGACAGTGGGATGACGGCTACACCTTC
TRBJ1-5	many	.	TRBV20-1	CSARWRGYNQPQHF	TGCAGTGCTAGGTGGAGGGGATACAATCAGCCCCAGCATTTT
TRBJ2-7	.	.	TRBV5-6	CASGPGPFYEQYF	TGTGCCAGCGGCCCCGGGCCGTTCTACGAGCAGTACTTC
TRBJ1-5	many	.	TRBV7-8	CASSPTRILSNQPQHF	TGTGCCAGCAGCCCTACCCGGATACTTAGCAATCAGCCCCAGCATTTT
TRBJ2-7	many	.	TRBV12-3/TRBV12-4	CASSLTSSAYEQYF	TGTGCCAGCAGCCTTACCTCTAGCGCCTACGAGCAGTACTTC